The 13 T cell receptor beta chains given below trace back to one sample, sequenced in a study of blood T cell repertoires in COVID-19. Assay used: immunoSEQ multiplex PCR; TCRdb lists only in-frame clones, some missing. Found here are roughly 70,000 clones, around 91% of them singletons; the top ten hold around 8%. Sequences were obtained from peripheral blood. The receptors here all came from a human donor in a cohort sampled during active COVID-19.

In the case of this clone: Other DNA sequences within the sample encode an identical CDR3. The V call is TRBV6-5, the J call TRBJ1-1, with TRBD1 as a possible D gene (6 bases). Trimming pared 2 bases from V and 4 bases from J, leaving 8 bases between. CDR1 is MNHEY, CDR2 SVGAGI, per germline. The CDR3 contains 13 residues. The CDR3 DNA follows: TGTGCCAGCAGTTACGCCAGGGGCACTGAAGCTTTCTTT. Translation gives CASSYARGTEAFF.

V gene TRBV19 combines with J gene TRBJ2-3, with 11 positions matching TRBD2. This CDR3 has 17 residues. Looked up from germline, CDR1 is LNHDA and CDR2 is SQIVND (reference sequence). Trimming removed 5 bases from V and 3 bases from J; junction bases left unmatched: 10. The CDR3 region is CASSSSLAGGGTDTQYF. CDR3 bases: TGTGCCAGTAGTTCCTCTCTAGCGGGGGGCGGAACAGATACGCAGTATTTT.

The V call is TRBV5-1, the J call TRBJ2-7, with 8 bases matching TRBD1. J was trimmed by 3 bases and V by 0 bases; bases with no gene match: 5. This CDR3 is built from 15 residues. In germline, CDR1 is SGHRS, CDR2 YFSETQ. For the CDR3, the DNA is TGCGCCAGCAGCTTGGGACCGGACAGGGTCTACGAGCAGTACTTC. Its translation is CASSLGPDRVYEQYF.

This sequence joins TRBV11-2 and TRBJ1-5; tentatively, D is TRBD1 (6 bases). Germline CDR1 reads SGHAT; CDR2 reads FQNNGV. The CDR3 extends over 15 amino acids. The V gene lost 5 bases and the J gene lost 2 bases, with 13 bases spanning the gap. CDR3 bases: TGTGCCAGCAGCCCGGGCGGGGGCGGCAATCAGCCCCAGCATTTT. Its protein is CASSPGGGGNQPQHF.

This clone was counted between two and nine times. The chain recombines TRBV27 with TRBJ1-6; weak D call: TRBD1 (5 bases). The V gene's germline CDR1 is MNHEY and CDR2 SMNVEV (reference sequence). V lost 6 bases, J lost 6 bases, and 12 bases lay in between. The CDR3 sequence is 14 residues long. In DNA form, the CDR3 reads TGTGCCAGCAGCCCCCCCGGGGGTAATTCACCCCTCCACTTT. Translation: CASSPPGGNSPLHF.

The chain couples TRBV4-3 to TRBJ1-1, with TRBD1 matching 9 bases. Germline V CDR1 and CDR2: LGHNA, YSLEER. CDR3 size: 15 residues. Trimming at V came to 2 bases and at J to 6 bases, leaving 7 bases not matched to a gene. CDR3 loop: CASSQPTGGSSEAFF. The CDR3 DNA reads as TGCGCCAGCAGCCAACCTACAGGGGGCAGTTCTGAAGCTTTCTTT.

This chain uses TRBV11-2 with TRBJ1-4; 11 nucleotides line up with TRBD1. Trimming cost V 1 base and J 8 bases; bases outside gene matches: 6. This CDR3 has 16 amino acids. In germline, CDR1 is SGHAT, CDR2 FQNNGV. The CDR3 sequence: CASSLARTGGAEKLFF. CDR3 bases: TGTGCCAGCAGCTTAGCCCGGACAGGGGGCGCAGAAAAACTGTTTTTT.

CDR3 DNA: TGTGCCAGCAGTTACCGAGGGAGAACTAATGAAAAACTGTTTTTT. Translating it yields CASSYRGRTNEKLFF. This chain joins TRBV6-2 or TRBV6-3 and TRBJ1-4, with no clear D. V was shortened by 2 bases and J by 1 base, with 8 bases between the two germline ends. This CDR3 contains 15 residues. Germline V CDR1 and CDR2: MNHEY, SVGEGT.

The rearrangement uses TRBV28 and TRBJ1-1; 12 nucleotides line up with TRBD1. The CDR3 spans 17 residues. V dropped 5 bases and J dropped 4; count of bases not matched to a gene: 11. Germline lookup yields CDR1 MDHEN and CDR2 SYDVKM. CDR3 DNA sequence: TGTGCCAGCAGTCCTCCGGGACAGGGGGCTCTCGGCACTGAAGCTTTCTTT. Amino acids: CASSPPGQGALGTEAFF. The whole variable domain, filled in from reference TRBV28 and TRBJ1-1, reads DVKVTQSSRYLVKRTGEKVFLECVQDMDHENMFWYRQDPGLGLRLIYFSYDVKMKEKGDIPEGYSVSREKKERFSLILESASTNQTSMYLCASSPPGQGALGTEAFFGQGTRLTVV.

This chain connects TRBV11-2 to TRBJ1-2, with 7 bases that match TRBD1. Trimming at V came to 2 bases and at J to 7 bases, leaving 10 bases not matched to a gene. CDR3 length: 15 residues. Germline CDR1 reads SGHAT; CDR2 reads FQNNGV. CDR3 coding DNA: TGTGCCAGCAGCTTACCCTTCGGGACAGACGGTGGCTACACCTTC. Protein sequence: CASSLPFGTDGGYTF.

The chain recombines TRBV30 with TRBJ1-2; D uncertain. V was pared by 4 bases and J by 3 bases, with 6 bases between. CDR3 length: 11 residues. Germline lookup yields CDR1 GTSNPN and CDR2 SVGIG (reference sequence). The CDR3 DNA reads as TGTGCCTGGACCTCTGACTATGGCTACACCTTC. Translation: CAWTSDYGYTF.

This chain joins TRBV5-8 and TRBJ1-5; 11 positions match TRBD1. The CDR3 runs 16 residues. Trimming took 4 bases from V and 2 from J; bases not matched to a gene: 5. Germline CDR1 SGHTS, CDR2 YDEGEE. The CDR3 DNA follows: TGTGCCAGCAGCCCCGGGACAGGGGGGGGCAATCAGCCCCAGCATTTT. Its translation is CASSPGTGGGNQPQHF.

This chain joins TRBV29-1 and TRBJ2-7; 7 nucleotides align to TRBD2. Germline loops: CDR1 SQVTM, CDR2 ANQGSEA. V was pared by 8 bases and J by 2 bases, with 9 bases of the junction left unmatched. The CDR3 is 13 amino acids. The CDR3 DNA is TGCAGCTTCAGGCCCGGGGGGACCTACGAGCAGTACTTC. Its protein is CSFRPGGTYEQYF.